This T cell receptor beta chain was recovered during a study of T cells in Graves' hyperthyroidism and ophthalmopathy. Criteria for exclusion of patients were uncontrolled infection, other autoimmune disease, pregnancy or lactation. First hyperthyroidism diagnosis is when the blood sample was obtained, before any ophthalmopathy symptoms. The authors obtained PBMCs from 10 ml of fresh peripheral blood. Whole-study findings and limits: Ophthalmopathy got predicted by the model a median about 6.5 months before its onset.

CDR1 and CDR2 from the germline V gene are SGDLS and YYNGEE. The V end was cut by 0 bases, the J end by 8 bases, with 15 bases between. CDR3 length: 15 residues. This clonotype was observed many times. Its cognate antigen is unknown. Authors of the study amplified TCR beta CDR3 regions from RNA transcripts. The HTBI primer set served for first-round RT-PCR of the TCR CDR3. A single record per CDR3 protein comes from TCRdb applying MiXCR to the multiplex PCR reads. Among around 250,000 distinct CDR3 sequences listed, 13% to 15% were seen once. Sequenced sample: blood. The TCR sequence derives from a woman aged 40 to 55 with Graves' hyperthyroidism that later progressed to Graves' ophthalmopathy. The chain joins TRBV9 to TRBJ2-1; D gene ambiguous. Here the CDR3 DNA reads TGTGCCAGCAGCGTAGCCGGCTCGATTATGGATGAGCAGTTCTTC. Its protein is CASSVAGSIMDEQFF.